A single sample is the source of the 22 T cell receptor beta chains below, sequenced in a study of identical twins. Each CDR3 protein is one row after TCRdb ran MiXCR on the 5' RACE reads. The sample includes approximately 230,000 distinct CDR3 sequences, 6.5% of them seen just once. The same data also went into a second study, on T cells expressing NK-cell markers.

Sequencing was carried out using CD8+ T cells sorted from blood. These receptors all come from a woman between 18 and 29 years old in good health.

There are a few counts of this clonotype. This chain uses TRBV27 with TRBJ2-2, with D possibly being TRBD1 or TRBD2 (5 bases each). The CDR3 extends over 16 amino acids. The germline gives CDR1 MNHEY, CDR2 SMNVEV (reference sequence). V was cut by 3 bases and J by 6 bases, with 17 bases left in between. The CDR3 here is CASSLRDPRGAGELFF. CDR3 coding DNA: TGTGCCAGCAGTTTGAGGGACCCCCGTGGGGCCGGGGAGCTGTTTTTT.

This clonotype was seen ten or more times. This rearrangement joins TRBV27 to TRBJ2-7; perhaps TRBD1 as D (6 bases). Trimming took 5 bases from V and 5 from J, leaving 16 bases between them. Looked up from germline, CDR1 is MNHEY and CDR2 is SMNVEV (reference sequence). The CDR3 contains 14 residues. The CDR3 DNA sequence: TGTGCCAGCAGTCAAAACAGGGACGGCCACGAGCAGTACTTC. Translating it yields CASSQNRDGHEQYF.

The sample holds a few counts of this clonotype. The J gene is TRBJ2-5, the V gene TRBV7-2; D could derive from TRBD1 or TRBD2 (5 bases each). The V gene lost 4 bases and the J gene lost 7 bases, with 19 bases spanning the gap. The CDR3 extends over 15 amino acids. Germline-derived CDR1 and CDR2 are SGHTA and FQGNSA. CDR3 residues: CASSYVARGDGTQYF. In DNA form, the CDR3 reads TGTGCCAGCAGCTATGTTGCAAGAGGGGATGGGACCCAGTACTTC.

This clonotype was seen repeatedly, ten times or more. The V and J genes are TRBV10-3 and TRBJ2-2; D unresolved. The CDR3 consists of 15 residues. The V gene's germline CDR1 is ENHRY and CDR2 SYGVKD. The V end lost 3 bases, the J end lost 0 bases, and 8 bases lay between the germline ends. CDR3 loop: CAISESQTNTGELFF. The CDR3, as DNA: TGTGCCATCAGTGAAAGTCAGACGAACACCGGGGAGCTGTTTTTT.

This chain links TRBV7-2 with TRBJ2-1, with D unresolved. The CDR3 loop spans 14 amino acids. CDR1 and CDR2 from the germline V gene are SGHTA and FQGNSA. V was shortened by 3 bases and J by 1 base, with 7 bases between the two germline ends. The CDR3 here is CASSFFISYNEQFF. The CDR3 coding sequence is TGTGCCAGCAGCTTCTTTATTTCCTACAATGAGCAGTTCTTC.

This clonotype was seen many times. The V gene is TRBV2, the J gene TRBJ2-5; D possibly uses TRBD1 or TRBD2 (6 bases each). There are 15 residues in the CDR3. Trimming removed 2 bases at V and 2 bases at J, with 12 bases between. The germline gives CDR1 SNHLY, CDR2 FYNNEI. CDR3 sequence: CASSELGGIQETQYF. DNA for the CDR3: TGTGCCAGCAGTGAATTAGGGGGGATACAAGAGACCCAGTACTTC.

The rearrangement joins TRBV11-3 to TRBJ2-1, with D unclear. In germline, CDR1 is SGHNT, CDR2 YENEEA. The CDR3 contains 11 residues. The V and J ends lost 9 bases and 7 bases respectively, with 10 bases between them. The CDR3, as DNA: TGTGCCAGTGGAGTTTTAAATGAGCAGTTCTTC. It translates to CASGVLNEQFF.

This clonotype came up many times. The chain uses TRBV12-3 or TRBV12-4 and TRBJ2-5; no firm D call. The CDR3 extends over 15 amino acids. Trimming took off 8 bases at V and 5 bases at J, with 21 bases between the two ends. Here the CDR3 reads CASGAPADRWETQYF. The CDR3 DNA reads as TGTGCCAGCGGAGCCCCGGCCGACCGGTGGGAGACCCAGTACTTC.

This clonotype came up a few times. The chain's CDR3 is CASSLPNRGSDGYTF. Written as DNA, the CDR3 is TGTGCCAGCAGCTTACCAAACAGGGGTTCGGATGGCTACACCTTC. The chain couples TRBV7-9 to TRBJ1-2; 7 nucleotides align to TRBD1. This CDR3 is built from 15 residues. Trimming took 2 bases from V and 6 from J; bases not matched to a gene: 9. The germline CDR1 and CDR2 sequences are SEHNR and FQNEAQ (reference sequence).

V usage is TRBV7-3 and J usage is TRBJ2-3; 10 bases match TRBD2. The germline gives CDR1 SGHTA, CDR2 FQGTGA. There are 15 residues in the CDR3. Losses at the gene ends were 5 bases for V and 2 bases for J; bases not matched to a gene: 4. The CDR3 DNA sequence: TGTGCCAGCAGCCATAGCGGGGGGCTCACAGATACGCAGTATTTT. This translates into CASSHSGGLTDTQYF.

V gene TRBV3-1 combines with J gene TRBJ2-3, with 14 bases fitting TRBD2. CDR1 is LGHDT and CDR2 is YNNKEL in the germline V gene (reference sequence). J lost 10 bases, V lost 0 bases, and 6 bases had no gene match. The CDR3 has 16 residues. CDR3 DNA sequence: TGTGCCAGCAGCCAAGAGGGACTAGCGGGGGCCTATGCGCAGTATTTT. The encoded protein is CASSQEGLAGAYAQYF.

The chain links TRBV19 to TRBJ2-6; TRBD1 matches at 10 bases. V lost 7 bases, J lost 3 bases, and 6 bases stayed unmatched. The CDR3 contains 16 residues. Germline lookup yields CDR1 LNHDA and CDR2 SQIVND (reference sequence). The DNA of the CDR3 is TGTGCCAGTATCGGGACAGGGGCTGGTGGGGCCAACGTCCTGACTTTC. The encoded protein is CASIGTGAGGANVLTF.

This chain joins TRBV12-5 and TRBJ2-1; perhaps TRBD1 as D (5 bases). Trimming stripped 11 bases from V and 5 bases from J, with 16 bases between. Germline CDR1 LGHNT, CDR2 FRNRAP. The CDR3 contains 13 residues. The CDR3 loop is CAGSGWEHNEQFF. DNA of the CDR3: TGTGCTGGATCAGGGTGGGAACACAATGAGCAGTTCTTC.

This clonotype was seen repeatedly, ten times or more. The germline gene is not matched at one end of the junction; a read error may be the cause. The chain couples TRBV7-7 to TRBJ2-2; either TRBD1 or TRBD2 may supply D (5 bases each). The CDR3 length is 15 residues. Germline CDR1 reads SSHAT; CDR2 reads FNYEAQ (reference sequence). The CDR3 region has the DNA TGTGCTAGCAGCCCCCGACCTGGGGTGGGACGGGAGCTGTTTTTT. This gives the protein CASSPRPGVGRELFF.

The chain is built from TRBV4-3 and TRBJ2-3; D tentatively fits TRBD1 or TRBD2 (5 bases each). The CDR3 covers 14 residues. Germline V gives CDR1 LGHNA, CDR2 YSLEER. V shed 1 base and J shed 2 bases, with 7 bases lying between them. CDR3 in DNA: TGCGCCAGCAGCCAAGGGGGGTACACAGATACGCAGTATTTT. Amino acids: CASSQGGYTDTQYF.

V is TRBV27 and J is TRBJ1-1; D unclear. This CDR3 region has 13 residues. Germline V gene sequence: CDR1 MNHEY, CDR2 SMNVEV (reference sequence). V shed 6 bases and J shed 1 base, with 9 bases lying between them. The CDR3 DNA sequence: TGTGCCAGCAGGGGGTTGGGGAACACTGAAGCTTTCTTT. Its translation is CASRGLGNTEAFF.

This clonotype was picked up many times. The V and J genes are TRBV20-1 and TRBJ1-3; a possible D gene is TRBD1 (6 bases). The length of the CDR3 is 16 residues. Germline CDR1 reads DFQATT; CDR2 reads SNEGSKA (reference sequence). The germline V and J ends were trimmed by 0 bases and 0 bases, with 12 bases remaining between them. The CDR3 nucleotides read TGCAGTGCTAGAGACCCGGGGGCACACTCTGGAAACACCATATATTTT. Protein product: CSARDPGAHSGNTIYF.

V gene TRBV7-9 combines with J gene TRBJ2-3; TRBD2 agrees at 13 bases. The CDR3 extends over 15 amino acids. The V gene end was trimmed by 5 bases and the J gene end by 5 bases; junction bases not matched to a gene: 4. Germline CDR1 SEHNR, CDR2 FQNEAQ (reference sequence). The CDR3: CASSRTSGREDTQYF. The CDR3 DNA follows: TGTGCCAGCAGCCGGACTAGCGGGAGAGAAGATACGCAGTATTTT. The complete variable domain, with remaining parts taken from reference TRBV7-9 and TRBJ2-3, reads DTGVSQNPRHKITKRGQNVTFRCDPISEHNRLYWYRQTLGQGPEFLTYFQNEAQLEKSRLLSDRFSAERPKGSFSTLEIQRTEQGDSAMYLCASSRTSGREDTQYFGPGTRLTVL.

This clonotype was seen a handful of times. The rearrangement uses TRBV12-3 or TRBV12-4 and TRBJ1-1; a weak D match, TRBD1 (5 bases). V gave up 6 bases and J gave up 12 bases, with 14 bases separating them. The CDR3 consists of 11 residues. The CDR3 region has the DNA TGTGCCAGCAGCCCCGGGGGTTCGCCTTTCTTT. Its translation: CASSPGGSPFF.

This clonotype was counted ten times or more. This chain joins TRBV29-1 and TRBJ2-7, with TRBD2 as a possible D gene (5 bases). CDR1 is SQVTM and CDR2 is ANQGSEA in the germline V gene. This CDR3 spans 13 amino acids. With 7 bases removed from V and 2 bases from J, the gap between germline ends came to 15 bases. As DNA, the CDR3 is TGCAGCGCCGAGGGTGGAGGTACCTACGAGCAGTACTTC. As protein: CSAEGGGTYEQYF.

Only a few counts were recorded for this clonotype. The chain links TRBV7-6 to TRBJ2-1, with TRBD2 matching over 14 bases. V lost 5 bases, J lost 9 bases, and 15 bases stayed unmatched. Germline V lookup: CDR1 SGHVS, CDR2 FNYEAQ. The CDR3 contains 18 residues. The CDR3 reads CASSPRETTSGRGGEQFF. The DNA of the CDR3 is TGTGCCAGCAGCCCTAGGGAAACGACTAGCGGGAGGGGCGGTGAGCAGTTCTTC.

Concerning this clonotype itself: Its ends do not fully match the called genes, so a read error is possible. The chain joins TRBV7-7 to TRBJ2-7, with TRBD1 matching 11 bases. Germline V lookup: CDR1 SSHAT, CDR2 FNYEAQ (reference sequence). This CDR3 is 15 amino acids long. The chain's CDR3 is CASSIGTGGSYEQYF. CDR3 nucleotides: TGTGCTAGCAGCATAGGGACAGGGGGGTCCTACGAGCAGTACTTC.